This T cell receptor beta chain comes out of a study of CD8 T cells in ankylosing spondylitis (dated by TCRdb to the late 2010s). Background for the entire study: The study profiled T cell receptor beta repertoires in healthy donors and ankylosing spondylitis patients to find disease-linked TCR variants. Peripheral blood was sampled, and synovial fluid was also collected from ankylosing spondylitis patients. In total, the full study cohort was made up of some 110 healthy donors and 25 to 30 ankylosing spondylitis patients. What the research found in general, with its limitations: Significant enrichment of the disease-linked clones was reported in matched synovial fluid samples from ankylosing spondylitis patients. A TCR beta motif made up of 7 to 9 highly homologous amino acid variants appeared to be characteristic of blood from ankylosing spondylitis patients. The disease-linked clones showed a CD8+ phenotype and occurred at relatively low frequencies in peripheral blood. Some motif variants were previously reported in synovial fluid and blood of reactive arthritis patients, suggesting common disease-initiation mechanisms.

The CDR3 spans 14 residues, from the cysteine through the phenylalanine. Only CDR3 DNA remains: 42 bases, in frame from the first base. Sequences SEHNR (CDR1) and FQNEAQ (CDR2) are obtained from the germline V gene (reference sequence). Trimming costs V 8 bases and J 5 bases, and their ends lie 18 bases apart. TCRdb lists the instrument as Illumina HiSeq 2500. TCR beta libraries were prepared by quantitative 5'-RACE with molecular barcodes. For the original study's pipeline: To identify disease-linked TCR variants, a new computational method was used, one built on a probabilistic model of VDJ rearrangement. TCRdb reprocessing: public reads trimmed at Q25 with fastp, clones called with MiXCR, in-frame beta chains kept. Each entry merges the rows of one CDR3 protein and shows their most common DNA and genes. TCRdb assigned the V and J calls; the authors' analysis was not used. In this sample the table shows about 540,000 distinct CDR3 sequences, approximately 11% of which occur a single time. The biggest ten clones account for approximately 6.3% of the sample.

This clonotype was picked up a small number of times. The clone's antigen remains unknown. No much larger clone is present one base from it, and per-base qualities are unavailable. Sequenced: blood, either unsorted or a sorted T cell fraction (not recorded which). The chain employs TRBV7-9 and TRBJ2-5; 5 matching bases give a weak D call of TRBD2. This clonotype originated in a male donor with ankylosing spondylitis. The sequenced DNA is TGTGCCAGCTCGGAGCGGTCCAAATCGGAGACCCAGTACTTC. Translated, it gives CASSERSKSETQYF.